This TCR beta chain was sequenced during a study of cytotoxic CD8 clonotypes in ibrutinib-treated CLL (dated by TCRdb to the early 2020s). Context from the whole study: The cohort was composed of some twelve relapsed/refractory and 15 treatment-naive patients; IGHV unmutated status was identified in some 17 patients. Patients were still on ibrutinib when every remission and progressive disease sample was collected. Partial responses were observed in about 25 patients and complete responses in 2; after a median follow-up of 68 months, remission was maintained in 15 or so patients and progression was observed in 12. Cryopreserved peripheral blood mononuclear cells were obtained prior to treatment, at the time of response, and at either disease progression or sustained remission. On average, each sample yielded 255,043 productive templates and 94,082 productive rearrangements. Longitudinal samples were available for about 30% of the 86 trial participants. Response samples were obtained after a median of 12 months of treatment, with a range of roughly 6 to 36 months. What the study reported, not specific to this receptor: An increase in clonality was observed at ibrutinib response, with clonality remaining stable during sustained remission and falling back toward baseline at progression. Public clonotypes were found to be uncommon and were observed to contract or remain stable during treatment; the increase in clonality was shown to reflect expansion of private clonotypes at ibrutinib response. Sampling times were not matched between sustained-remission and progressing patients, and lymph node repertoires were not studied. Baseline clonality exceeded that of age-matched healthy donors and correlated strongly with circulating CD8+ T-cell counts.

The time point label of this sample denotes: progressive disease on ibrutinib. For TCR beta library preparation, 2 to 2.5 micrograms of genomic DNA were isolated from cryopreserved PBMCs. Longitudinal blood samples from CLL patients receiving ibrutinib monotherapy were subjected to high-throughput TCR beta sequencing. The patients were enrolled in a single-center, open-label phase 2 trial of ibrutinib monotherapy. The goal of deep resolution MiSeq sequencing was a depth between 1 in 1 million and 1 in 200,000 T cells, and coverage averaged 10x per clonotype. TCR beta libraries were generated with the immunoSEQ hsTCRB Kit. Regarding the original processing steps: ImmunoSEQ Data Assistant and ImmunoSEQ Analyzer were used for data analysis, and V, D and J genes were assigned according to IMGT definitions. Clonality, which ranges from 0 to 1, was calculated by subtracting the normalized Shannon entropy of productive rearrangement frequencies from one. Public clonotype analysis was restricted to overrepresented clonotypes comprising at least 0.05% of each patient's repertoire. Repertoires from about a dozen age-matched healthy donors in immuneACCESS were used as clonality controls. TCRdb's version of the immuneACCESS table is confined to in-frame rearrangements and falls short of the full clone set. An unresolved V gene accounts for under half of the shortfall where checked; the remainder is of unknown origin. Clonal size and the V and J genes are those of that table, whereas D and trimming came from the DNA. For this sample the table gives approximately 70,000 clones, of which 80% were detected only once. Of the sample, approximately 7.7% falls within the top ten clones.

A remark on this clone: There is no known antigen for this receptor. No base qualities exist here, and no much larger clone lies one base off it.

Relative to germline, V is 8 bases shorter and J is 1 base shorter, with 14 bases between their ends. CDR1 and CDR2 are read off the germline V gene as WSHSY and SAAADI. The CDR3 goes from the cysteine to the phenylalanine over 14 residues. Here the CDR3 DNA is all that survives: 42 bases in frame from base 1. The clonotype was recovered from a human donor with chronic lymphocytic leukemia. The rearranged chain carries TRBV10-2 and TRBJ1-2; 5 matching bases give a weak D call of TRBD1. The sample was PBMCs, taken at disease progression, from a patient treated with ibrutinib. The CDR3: CASGYSGGNYGYTF. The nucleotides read TGCGCCAGCGGCTACTCGGGGGGTAACTATGGCTACACCTTC.